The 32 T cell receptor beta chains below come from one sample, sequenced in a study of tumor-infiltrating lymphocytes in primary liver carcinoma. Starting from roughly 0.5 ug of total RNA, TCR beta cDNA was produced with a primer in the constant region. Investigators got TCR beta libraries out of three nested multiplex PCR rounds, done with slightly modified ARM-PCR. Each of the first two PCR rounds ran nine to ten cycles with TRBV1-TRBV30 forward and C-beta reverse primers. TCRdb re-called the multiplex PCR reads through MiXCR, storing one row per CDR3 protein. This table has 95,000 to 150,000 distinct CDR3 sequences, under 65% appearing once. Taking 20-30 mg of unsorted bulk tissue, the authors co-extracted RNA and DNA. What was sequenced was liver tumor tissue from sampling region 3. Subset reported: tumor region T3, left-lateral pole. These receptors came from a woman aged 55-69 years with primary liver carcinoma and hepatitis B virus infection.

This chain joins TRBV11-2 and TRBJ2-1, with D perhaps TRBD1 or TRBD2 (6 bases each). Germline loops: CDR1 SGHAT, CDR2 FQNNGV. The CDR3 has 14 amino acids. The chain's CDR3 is CAKRQVRRGTEQFF. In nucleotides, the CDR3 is TGTGCTAAGAGACAGGTTCGGAGGGGAACTGAGCAGTTCTTC. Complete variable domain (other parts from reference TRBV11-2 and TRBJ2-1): EAGVAQSPRYKIIEKRQSVAFWCNPISGHATLYWYQQILGQGPKLLIQFQNNGVVDDSQLPKDRFSAERLKGVDSTLKIQPAKLEDSAVYLCAKRQVRRGTEQFFGPGTRLTVL.

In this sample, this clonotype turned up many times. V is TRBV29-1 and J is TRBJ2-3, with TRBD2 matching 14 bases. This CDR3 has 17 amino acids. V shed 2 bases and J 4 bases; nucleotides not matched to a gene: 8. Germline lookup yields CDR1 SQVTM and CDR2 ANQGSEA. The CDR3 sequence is CSVERGLAGVSADTQYF. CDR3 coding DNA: TGCAGCGTTGAACGGGGACTAGCGGGAGTCAGCGCAGATACGCAGTATTTT.

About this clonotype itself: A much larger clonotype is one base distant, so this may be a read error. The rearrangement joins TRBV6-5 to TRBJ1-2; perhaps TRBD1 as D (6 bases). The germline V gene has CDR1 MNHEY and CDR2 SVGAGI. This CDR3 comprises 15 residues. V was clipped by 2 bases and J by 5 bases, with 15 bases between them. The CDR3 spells CASSYTQQGLYGYTF. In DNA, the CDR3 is TGTGCCAGCAGTTACACCCAACAGGGCCTGTATGGCTACACCTTC.

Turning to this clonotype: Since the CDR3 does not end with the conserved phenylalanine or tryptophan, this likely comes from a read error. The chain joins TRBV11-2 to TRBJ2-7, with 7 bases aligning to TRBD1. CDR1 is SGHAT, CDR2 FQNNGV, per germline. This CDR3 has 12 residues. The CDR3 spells CASSLGGHEQYI. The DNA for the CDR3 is TGTGCCAGTAGCTTAGGGGGCCACGAGCAGTACATC.

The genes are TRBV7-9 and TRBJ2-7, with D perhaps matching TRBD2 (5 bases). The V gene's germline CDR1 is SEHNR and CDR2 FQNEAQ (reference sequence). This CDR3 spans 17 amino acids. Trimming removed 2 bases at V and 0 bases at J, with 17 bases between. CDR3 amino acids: CASSLIDGIPSSYEQYF. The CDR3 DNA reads TGTGCCAGCAGCTTAATCGACGGGATACCGAGCTCCTACGAGCAGTACTTC.

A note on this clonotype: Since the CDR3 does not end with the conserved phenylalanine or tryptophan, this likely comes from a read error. The CDR3 is CASSLGQYYNEQFL. The CDR3 nucleotides read TGTGCCAGCAGCTTGGGACAGTACTACAATGAGCAGTTCTTA. This sequence joins TRBV5-6 and TRBJ2-1, with D possibly being TRBD1 (5 bases). CDR1 is SGHDT, CDR2 YYEEEE, per germline. The V end lost 0 bases, the J end lost 3 bases, and 7 bases lay between the germline ends. The CDR3 consists of 14 residues.

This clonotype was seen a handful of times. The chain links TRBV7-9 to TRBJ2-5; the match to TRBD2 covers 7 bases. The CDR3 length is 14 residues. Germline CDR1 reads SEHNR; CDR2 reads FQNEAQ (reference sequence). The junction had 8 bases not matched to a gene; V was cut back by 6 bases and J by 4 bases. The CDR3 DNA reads TGTGCCAGCAGTATCCAGCGGGATCGAGAGACCCAGTACTTC. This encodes CASSIQRDRETQYF.

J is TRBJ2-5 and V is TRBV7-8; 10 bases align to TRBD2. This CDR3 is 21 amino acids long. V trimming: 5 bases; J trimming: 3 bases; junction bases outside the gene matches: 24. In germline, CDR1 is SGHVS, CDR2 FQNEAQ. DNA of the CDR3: TGTGCCAGCAGCCCCCGCAGGGCTCTAGCGGGAGCGAGGAATACAAAAGAGACCCAGTACTTC. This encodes CASSPRRALAGARNTKETQYF. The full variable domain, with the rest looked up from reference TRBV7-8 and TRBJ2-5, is GAGVSQSPRYKVAKRGQDVALRCDPISGHVSLFWYQQALGQGPEFLTYFQNEAQLDKSGLPSDRFFAERPEGSVSTLKIQRTQQEDSAVYLCASSPRRALAGARNTKETQYFGPGTRLLVL.

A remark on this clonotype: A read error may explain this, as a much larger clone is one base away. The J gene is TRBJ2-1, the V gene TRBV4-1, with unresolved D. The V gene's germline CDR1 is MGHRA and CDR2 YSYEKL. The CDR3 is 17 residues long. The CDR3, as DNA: TGCGCCAGCACCCAAGGTCTCACTATTTGGGGTGAGAATGAGCAGTTCTTC. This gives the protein CASTQGLTIWGENEQFF.

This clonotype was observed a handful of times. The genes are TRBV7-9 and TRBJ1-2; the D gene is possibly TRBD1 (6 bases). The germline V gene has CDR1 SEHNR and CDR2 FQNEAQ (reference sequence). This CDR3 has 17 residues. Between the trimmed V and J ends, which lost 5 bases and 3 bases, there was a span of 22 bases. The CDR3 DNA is TGTGCCAGCAGCGCGACCCCAGCTGGGGGCCGGGACTATGGCTACACCTTC. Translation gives CASSATPAGGRDYGYTF.

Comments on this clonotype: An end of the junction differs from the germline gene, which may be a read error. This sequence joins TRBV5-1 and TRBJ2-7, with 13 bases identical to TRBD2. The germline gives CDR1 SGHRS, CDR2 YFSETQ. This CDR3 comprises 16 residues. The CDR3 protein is CASSLTSGRINSEQYF. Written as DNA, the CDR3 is TGCGCCAGTAGCTTGACTAGCGGGAGGATCAACTCCGAGCAGTACTTC.

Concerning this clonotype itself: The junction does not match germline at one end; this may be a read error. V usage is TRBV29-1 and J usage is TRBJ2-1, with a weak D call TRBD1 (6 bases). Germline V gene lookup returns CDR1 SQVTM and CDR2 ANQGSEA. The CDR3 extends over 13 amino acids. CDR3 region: CSVGGINGSDRNF. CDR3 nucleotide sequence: TGCAGCGTTGGGGGGATTAACGGGTCCGACAGGAACTTC.

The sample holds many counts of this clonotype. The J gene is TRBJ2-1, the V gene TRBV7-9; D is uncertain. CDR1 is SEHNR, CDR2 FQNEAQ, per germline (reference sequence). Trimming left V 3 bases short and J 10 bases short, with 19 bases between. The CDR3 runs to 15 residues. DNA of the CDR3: TGTGCCAGCAGCTTGATTAGCCGTCTCAAGGGCGAGCAGTTCTTC. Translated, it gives CASSLISRLKGEQFF.

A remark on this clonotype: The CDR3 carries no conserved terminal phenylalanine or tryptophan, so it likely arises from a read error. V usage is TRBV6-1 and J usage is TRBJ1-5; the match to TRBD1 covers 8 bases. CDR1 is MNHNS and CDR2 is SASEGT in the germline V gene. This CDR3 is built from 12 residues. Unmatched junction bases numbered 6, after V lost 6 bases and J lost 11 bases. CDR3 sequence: CASRDRVVSQHY. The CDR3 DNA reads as TGTGCCAGCAGGGACAGGGTGGTGTCCCAGCATTAT.

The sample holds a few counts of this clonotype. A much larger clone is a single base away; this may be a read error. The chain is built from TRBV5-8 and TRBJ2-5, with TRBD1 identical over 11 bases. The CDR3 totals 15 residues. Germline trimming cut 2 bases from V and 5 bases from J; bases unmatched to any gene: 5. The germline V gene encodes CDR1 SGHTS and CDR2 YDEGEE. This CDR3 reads CASSFRTGGMETQYF. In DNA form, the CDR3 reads TGTGCCAGCAGCTTCCGGACAGGGGGCATGGAGACCCAGTACTTC.

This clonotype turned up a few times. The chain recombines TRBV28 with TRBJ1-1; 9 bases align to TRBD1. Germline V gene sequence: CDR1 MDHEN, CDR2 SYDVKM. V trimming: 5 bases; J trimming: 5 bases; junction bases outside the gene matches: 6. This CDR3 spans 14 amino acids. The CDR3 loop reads CASSGTGSGTEAFF. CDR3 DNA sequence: TGTGCCAGCAGTGGGACAGGGTCAGGGACTGAAGCTTTCTTT.

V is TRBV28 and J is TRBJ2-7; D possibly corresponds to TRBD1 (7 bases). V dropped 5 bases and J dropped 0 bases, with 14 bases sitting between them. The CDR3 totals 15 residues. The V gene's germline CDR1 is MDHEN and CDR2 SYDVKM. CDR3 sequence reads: CASSPRGASSYEQYF. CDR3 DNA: TGTGCCAGCAGTCCCAGGGGGGCGAGCTCCTACGAGCAGTACTTC.

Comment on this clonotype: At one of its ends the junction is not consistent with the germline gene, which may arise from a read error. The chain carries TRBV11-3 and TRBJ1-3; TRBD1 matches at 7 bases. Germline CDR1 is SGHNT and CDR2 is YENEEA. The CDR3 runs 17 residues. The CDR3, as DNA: TGTGCCAGCAGGAGTACAGGGGCTTTCACTCCTGGAAACACCACATATTTT. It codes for CASRSTGAFTPGNTTYF.

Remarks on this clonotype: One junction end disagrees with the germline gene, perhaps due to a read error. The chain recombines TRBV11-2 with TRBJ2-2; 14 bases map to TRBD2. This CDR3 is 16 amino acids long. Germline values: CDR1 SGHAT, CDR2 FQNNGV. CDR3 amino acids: CTRGDRGLAGVGELFF. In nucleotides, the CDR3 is TGTACCAGGGGCGACCGGGGACTAGCGGGAGTCGGGGAGCTGTTTTTT.

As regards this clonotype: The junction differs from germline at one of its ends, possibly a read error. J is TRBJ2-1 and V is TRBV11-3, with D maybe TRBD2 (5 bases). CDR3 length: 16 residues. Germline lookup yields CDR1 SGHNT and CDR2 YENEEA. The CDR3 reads CVSSVNSGGQYNEQFF. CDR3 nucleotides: TGTGTCAGCAGCGTGAATAGTGGAGGCCAATACAATGAGCAGTTCTTC.

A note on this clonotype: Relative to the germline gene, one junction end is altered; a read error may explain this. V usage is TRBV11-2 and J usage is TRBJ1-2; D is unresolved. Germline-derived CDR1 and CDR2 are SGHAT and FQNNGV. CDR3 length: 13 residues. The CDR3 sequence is CANSLDLGDGYAF. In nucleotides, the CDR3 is TGTGCCAACAGTTTAGATCTGGGAGATGGCTACGCCTTC.

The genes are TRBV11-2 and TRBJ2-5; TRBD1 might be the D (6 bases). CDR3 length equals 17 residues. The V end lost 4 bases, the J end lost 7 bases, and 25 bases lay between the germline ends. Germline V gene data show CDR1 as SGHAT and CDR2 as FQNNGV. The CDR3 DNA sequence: TGTGCCAGCAGCTCTGAAGGGGGTGTCTGGGGAACAACGACCCAGTACTTC. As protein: CASSSEGGVWGTTTQYF. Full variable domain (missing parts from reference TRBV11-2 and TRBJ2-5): EAGVAQSPRYKIIEKRQSVAFWCNPISGHATLYWYQQILGQGPKLLIQFQNNGVVDDSQLPKDRFSAERLKGVDSTLKIQPAKLEDSAVYLCASSSEGGVWGTTTQYFGPGTRLLVL.

In nucleotides, the CDR3 is TGTGCCAGCATCCCTGATGGCGGTATTAATGAAAAACTGTTTTTT. Amino acids: CASIPDGGINEKLFF. The chain combines TRBV7-9 with TRBJ1-4; D not resolved. Trimming took off 7 bases at V and 4 bases at J, with 16 bases between the two ends. The CDR3 sequence is 15 residues long. Per germline, CDR1 SEHNR and CDR2 FQNEAQ (reference sequence). The full variable domain, in which reference TRBV7-9 and TRBJ1-4 provide the parts outside the CDR3, is DTGVSQNPRHKITKRGQNVTFRCDPISEHNRLYWYRQTLGQGPEFLTYFQNEAQLEKSRLLSDRFSAERPKGSFSTLEIQRTEQGDSAMYLCASIPDGGINEKLFFGSGTQLSVL.

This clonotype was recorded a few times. CDR3 residues: CASSSNRKTYEQYF. The CDR3 DNA reads as TGTGCCAGCAGCTCAAATAGGAAGACCTACGAGCAGTACTTC. This chain connects TRBV28 to TRBJ2-7; D unresolved. V lost 6 bases and J lost 2, with 14 bases in between. Per germline, CDR1 MDHEN and CDR2 SYDVKM. The CDR3 has 14 amino acids.

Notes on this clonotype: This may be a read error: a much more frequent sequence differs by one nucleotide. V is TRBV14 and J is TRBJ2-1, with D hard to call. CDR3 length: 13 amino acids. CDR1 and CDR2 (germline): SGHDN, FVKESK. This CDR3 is CASSQETANEQSF. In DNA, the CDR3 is TGTGCCAGCAGCCAAGAGACGGCCAATGAGCAGTCCTTC.

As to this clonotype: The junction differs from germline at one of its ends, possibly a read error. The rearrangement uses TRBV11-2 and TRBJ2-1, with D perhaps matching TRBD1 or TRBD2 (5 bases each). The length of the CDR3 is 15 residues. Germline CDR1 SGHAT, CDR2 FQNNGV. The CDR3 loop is CVSSPSGAVPGVHFF. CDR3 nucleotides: TGTGTCAGCAGCCCCTCCGGGGCGGTCCCTGGGGTGCACTTCTTC.

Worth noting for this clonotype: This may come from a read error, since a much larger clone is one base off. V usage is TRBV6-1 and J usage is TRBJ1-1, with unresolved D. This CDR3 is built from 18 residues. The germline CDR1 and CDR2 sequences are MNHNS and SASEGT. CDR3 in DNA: TGTGCCAGCAGTGGGATTAGCATCGTAAGGCTAGTGAACATTGAAGCTTTCTTT. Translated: CASSGISIVRLVNIEAFF.

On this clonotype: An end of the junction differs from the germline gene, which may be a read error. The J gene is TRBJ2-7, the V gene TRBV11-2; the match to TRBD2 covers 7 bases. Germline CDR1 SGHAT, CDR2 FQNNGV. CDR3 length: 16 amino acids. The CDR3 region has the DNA TGTGTTAGCAGGAAACCGGGGCTAGCGGAGCTCTATGAGCAGTGCTTC. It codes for CVSRKPGLAELYEQCF.

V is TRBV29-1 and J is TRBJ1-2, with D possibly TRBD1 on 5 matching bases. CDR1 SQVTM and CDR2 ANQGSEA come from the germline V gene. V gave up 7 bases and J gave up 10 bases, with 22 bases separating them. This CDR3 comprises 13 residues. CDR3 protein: CSGTIVEPIDYTF. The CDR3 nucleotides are TGCAGCGGGACAATTGTTGAGCCTATAGACTACACCTTC.

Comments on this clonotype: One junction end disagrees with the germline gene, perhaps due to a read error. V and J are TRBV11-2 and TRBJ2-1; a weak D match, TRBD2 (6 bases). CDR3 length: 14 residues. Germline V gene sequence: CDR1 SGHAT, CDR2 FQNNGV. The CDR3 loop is CAISPDSRYREEFF. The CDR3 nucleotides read TGTGCCATCAGTCCGGACTCGAGGTATAGGGAGGAGTTCTTT. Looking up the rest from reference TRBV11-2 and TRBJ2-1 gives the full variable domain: EAGVAQSPRYKIIEKRQSVAFWCNPISGHATLYWYQQILGQGPKLLIQFQNNGVVDDSQLPKDRFSAERLKGVDSTLKIQPAKLEDSAVYLCAISPDSRYREEFFGPGTRLTVL.

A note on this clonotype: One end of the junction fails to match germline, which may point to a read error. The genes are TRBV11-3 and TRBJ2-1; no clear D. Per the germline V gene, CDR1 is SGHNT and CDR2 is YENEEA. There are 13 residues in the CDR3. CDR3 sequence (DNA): TGTGCCAACAGCGTTTTTCGCGACAATGAGCATTTCTTC. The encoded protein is CANSVFRDNEHFF.

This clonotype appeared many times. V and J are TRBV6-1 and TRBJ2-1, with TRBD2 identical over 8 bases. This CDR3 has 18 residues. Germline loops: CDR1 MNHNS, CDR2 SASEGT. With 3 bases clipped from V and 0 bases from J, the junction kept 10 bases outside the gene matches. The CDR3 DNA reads TGTGCCAGCAGTGACTTAGCGGGATTAGGGAGCTCCTACAATGAGCAGTTCTTC. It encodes CASSDLAGLGSSYNEQFF.